This T cell receptor beta chain emerged from a study of cytomegalovirus exposure and HLA in healthy donors. This PCR relied on a set of 60 Vbeta primers and 13 Jbeta primers. The table came from immunoSEQ multiplex PCR; TCRdb's copy has only in-frame clones and leaves some out. The sample has around 110,000 clones, 60% to 70% seen once. The sample taken for sequencing was PBMCs. The receptor's source is a woman aged 40 to 55 in good health and CMV-seropositive.

The DNA of the CDR3 is TGTGCCAGCAGCCAGAACCGGGACAGGGGCCACGAGCAGTACTTC. It specifies CASSQNRDRGHEQYF. The chain joins TRBV7-9 to TRBJ2-7; 10 positions match TRBD1. After removal of 5 bases from V and 5 bases from J, the junction contained 9 bases not matched to a gene. Germline CDR1 SEHNR, CDR2 FQNEAQ (reference sequence). There are 15 residues in the CDR3.